The 21 T cell receptor beta chains given below trace back to one sample, sequenced in a study of cytomegalovirus exposure and HLA in healthy donors. Use of 60 Vbeta and 13 Jbeta primers characterized the PCR. TCRdb's table, derived via immunoSEQ multiplex PCR, lists solely in-frame clones and lacks some. In the table there are tens of thousands of clones, approximately 71% of which are singletons. Sequencing used PBMCs. The receptors stem from a man aged 35 to 55 in good health and CMV-seronegative.

The chain employs TRBV5-1 and TRBJ2-7; no firm D call. V dropped 1 base and J dropped 5 bases, with 13 bases sitting between them. Germline V gene data show CDR1 as SGHRS and CDR2 as YFSETQ. The CDR3 extends over 14 amino acids. The CDR3 spells CASSLFGSNDEQYF. The CDR3 DNA reads as TGCGCCAGCAGCTTGTTCGGGTCGAACGACGAGCAGTACTTC. The entire variable domain, with the rest obtained from reference TRBV5-1 and TRBJ2-7, is as follows: KAGVTQTPRYLIKTRGQQVTLSCSPISGHRSVSWYQQTPGQGLQFLFEYFSETQRNKGNFPGRFSGRQFSNSRSEMNVSTLELGDSALYLCASSLFGSNDEQYFGPGTRLTVT.

The rearrangement joins TRBV4-1 to TRBJ1-2, with no clear D. This CDR3 is 15 amino acids long. The V gene lost 4 bases and the J gene lost 5 bases, with 17 bases spanning the gap. Germline lookup yields CDR1 MGHRA and CDR2 YSYEKL. The CDR3 sequence: CASSLEDVGGYGYTF. Here the CDR3 DNA reads TGCGCCAGCAGCCTAGAGGACGTGGGAGGATATGGCTACACCTTC.

The chain combines TRBV29-1 with TRBJ2-7; TRBD1 might be the D (5 bases). Germline assignment: CDR1 SQVTM and CDR2 ANQGSEA. The CDR3 spans 13 residues. The V end was cut by 1 base, the J end by 3 bases, with 10 bases between. CDR3 sequence: CSVEGGNRYEQYF. In DNA, the CDR3 is TGCAGCGTTGAAGGGGGCAATCGCTACGAGCAGTACTTC.

Here the CDR3 DNA reads TGTGCCAGTAGATCGGGACAGGGAGGTCCTAGCAATCAGCCCCAGCATTTT. Encoded protein: CASRSGQGGPSNQPQHF. V usage is TRBV19 and J usage is TRBJ1-5; TRBD1 matches at 9 bases. Germline lookup yields CDR1 LNHDA and CDR2 SQIVND (reference sequence). CDR3 size: 17 residues. V shed 6 bases and J 0 bases; nucleotides not matched to a gene: 9. The full variable domain, its missing parts supplied by reference TRBV19 and TRBJ1-5, is DGGITQSPKYLFRKEGQNVTLSCEQNLNHDAMYWYRQDPGQGLRLIYYSQIVNDFQKGDIAEGYSVSREKKESFPLTVTSAQKNPTAFYLCASRSGQGGPSNQPQHFGDGTRLSIL.

The chain has TRBV2 and TRBJ1-4; D call uncertain. Trimming stripped 0 bases from V and 10 bases from J, with 12 bases between. Germline V gives CDR1 SNHLY, CDR2 FYNNEI. CDR3 length: 14 amino acids. The CDR3 protein is CASSEAGPEGKLFF. As DNA, the CDR3 is TGTGCCAGCAGTGAAGCAGGGCCGGAGGGAAAACTGTTTTTT.

In this sample, this clone turned up a few times. V usage is TRBV6-5 and J usage is TRBJ1-2, with 8 bases that match TRBD1. The ends lost 6 bases at V and 7 bases at J; junction bases unmatched: 7. Germline CDR1 is MNHEY and CDR2 is SVGAGI. This CDR3 has 13 residues. The CDR3 spells CASSQQGAGGYTF. CDR3 DNA: TGTGCCAGCAGCCAGCAGGGGGCTGGTGGCTACACCTTC.

This clone was counted between two and nine times. V is TRBV7-8 and J is TRBJ1-5; possibly TRBD1 for D (5 bases). The germline V gene encodes CDR1 SGHVS and CDR2 FQNEAQ. V was pared by 1 base and J by 10 bases, with 14 bases between. This CDR3 spans 14 amino acids. The CDR3 sequence: CASSLVADRSPQHF. The CDR3 nucleotides read TGTGCCAGCAGCTTAGTGGCAGACAGATCTCCCCAGCATTTT.

The chain links TRBV18 to TRBJ2-5, with 13 bases aligning to TRBD2. Germline V CDR1 and CDR2: KGHSH, LQKENI. The CDR3 is 17 amino acids. Trimming removed 4 bases from V and 4 bases from J; junction bases left unmatched: 9. The CDR3 DNA is TGTGCCAGCTCACGGCGGACTAGCGGGAGCGTCCCAGAGACCCAGTACTTC. Amino acid sequence: CASSRRTSGSVPETQYF.

This chain's CDR3 is CAISESGGGRTEAFF. CDR3 DNA sequence: TGTGCCATCAGTGAGTCGGGGGGGGGCCGGACTGAAGCTTTCTTT. The rearrangement joins TRBV10-3 to TRBJ1-1, with a weak D call TRBD1 (6 bases). The germline V gene encodes CDR1 ENHRY and CDR2 SYGVKD. CDR3 size: 15 residues. Trimming took off 0 bases at V and 5 bases at J, with 13 bases between the two ends.

The rearrangement joins TRBV7-6 to TRBJ1-5, with TRBD1 identical over 10 bases. V dropped 5 bases and J dropped 3; count of bases not matched to a gene: 4. The length of the CDR3 is 15 residues. Germline loops: CDR1 SGHVS, CDR2 FNYEAQ. The DNA for the CDR3 is TGTGCCAGCAGCATCGGACAGGGGGACAATCAGCCCCAGCATTTT. This sequence encodes CASSIGQGDNQPQHF.

The CDR3 sequence is CASRGDSTGELFF. In nucleotides, the CDR3 is TGTGCCAGCAGGGGGGACAGCACCGGGGAGCTGTTTTTT. The chain combines TRBV6-6 with TRBJ2-2, with 7 bases aligning to TRBD1. Trimming removed 6 bases from V and 4 bases from J; junction bases left unmatched: 2. CDR1 MNHNY and CDR2 SVGAGI come from the germline V gene (reference sequence). This CDR3 contains 13 residues.

This sequence joins TRBV15 and TRBJ2-5; possibly TRBD1 for D (6 bases). Trimming removed 5 bases from V and 2 bases from J, with 12 bases in between. CDR3 length: 14 residues. Looked up from germline, CDR1 is LNHNV and CDR2 is YYDKDF (reference sequence). The CDR3 protein is CATSPTGLQETQYF. For the CDR3, the DNA is TGTGCCACCAGCCCTACAGGGTTACAAGAGACCCAGTACTTC.

V and J are TRBV15 and TRBJ2-3, with 8 bases that match TRBD1. With 4 bases clipped from V and 3 bases from J, the junction kept 6 bases outside the gene matches. Germline V lookup: CDR1 LNHNV, CDR2 YYDKDF (reference sequence). The CDR3 covers 15 residues. CDR3 DNA: TGTGCCACCAGCACAGGACAGGGATTTACAGATACGCAGTATTTT. It is translated as CATSTGQGFTDTQYF.

The rearrangement links TRBV9 to TRBJ1-4; 10 positions agree with TRBD1. Germline V CDR1 and CDR2: SGDLS, YYNGEE. The CDR3 sequence is 16 residues long. Germline trimming cut 5 bases from V and 8 bases from J; bases unmatched to any gene: 12. CDR3 residues: CASSKGQGGFEEKLFF. The CDR3 DNA is TGTGCCAGCAGTAAAGGACAGGGGGGATTTGAAGAAAAACTGTTTTTT. Drawing the rest from reference TRBV9 and TRBJ1-4, the complete variable domain is DSGVTQTPKHLITATGQRVTLRCSPRSGDLSVYWYQQSLDQGLQFLIQYYNGEERAKGNILERFSAQQFPDLHSELNLSSLELGDSALYFCASSKGQGGFEEKLFFGSGTQLSVL.

The V call is TRBV28, the J call TRBJ1-2; tentative D call: TRBD1 (6 bases). The ends were cut back, 4 bases at V and 4 bases at J, with 13 bases in the middle. Per the germline V gene, CDR1 is MDHEN and CDR2 is SYDVKM. The CDR3 has 14 residues. This CDR3 is CASSSYGQPYGYTF. Here the CDR3 DNA reads TGTGCCAGCAGTTCCTATGGACAGCCCTATGGCTACACCTTC.

J is TRBJ2-3 and V is TRBV13, with 9 bases aligning to TRBD2. With V trimmed by 3 bases and J by 1 base, 5 bases remained unmatched. This CDR3 contains 16 residues. CDR1 is PRHDT and CDR2 is FYEKMQ in the germline V gene (reference sequence). The chain's CDR3 is CASSLYSGSRTDTQYF. CDR3 bases: TGTGCCAGCAGCTTGTATAGCGGGAGCCGCACAGATACGCAGTATTTT.

The J gene is TRBJ1-5, the V gene TRBV6-6; D is ambiguous. Trimming took 4 bases from V and 0 from J, leaving 7 bases between them. Germline CDR1 reads MNHNY; CDR2 reads SVGAGI (reference sequence). CDR3 size: 14 residues. CDR3 loop: CASSSHYSNQPQHF. DNA for the CDR3: TGTGCCAGCAGTTCACATTATAGCAATCAGCCCCAGCATTTT.

The chain carries TRBV11-2 and TRBJ1-1, with a possible D match to TRBD1 (5 bases). CDR1 and CDR2 (germline): SGHAT, FQNNGV. Deletions cut 5 bases from V and 11 bases from J, with 15 bases between. This CDR3 region has 12 residues. The CDR3 sequence is CASSPTLGAAFF. The CDR3 DNA reads as TGTGCCAGCAGCCCAACGTTAGGGGCGGCTTTCTTT.

Points on this clone: The same CDR3 also results from other DNA sequences found in this sample. The rearrangement joins TRBV29-1 to TRBJ2-1; a possible D gene is TRBD2 (5 bases). The CDR3 covers 12 residues. Trimming removed 2 bases at V and 4 bases at J, with 6 bases between. The V gene's germline CDR1 is SQVTM and CDR2 ANQGSEA. CDR3 protein: CSVERGYNEQFF. DNA for the CDR3: TGCAGCGTTGAACGGGGTTACAATGAGCAGTTCTTC.

This sequence joins TRBV28 and TRBJ1-1, with 8 bases aligning to TRBD1. The CDR3 length is 15 residues. V shed 5 bases and J 5 bases; nucleotides not matched to a gene: 10. The germline V gene encodes CDR1 MDHEN and CDR2 SYDVKM. In DNA, the CDR3 is TGTGCCAGCAGTCCAGGGGGCCTTCGAAGGACTGAAGCTTTCTTT. The encoded protein is CASSPGGLRRTEAFF.

This clone occurred once. This chain joins TRBV6-6 and TRBJ1-5; D remains ambiguous. The germline gives CDR1 MNHNY, CDR2 SVGAGI (reference sequence). This CDR3 contains 15 residues. V was clipped by 0 bases and J by 0 bases, with 6 bases between them. CDR3 nucleotides: TGTGCCAGCAGTTACTCGACAACTAGCAATCAGCCCCAGCATTTT. Residues: CASSYSTTSNQPQHF.